This T cell receptor (beta chain) was recorded in a study of blood T cells in healthy people across ages. The CDR3 sequence is 19 residues long. About this clonotype itself: Its target is not known.

For the second PCR, which ran for 7 to 11 cycles, a sample-barcoded 5' primer and a J-beta primer mix were used. TCRdb processed the 5' RACE reads anew with MiXCR; each CDR3 protein has one entry. This table has just under 550,000 distinct CDR3 sequences, 20% to 30% appearing once. Findings of the study overall: TCR beta diversity tracked closely with naive T cell percentage.

This same sample was also taken into another study, of T cells of mothers and their children.

Sequenced material: blood. The source of this sequence is a boy aged 5 to 17 in good health. The chain combines TRBV21-1 with TRBJ2-4; the table names TRBD2, a call not compared with the DNA. TRBV21-1 is a recognized pseudogene. CDR3 region: CASGETGLAGDRPKNIQYF. CDR3 DNA sequence: TGTGCCAGCGGTGAGACGGGACTAGCGGGAGATCGGCCCAAAAACATTCAGTACTTC.